These T cell receptor beta chains were read from a single sample in a study of blood T cell repertoires in COVID-19. Repertoires were generated with immunoSEQ multiplex PCR, while TCRdb's copy carries only in-frame clones and drops some. The profile shows 360,000 or so clones, roughly nine tenths of them singletons. The specimen sequenced was PBMCs or T cells enriched from blood (not recorded which). These receptors came from a woman in her twenties or thirties who had recovered from COVID-19. Both conserved end residues are part of each CDR3. The D gene is left open where the match is weak. Rows give clone size only sometimes, using once, few, many, or a class for an expanded clone.

size | D | J | V | CDR3 | DNA
. | TRBD1 | TRBJ2-5 | TRBV7-2 | CASSVRQGPETQYF | TGTGCCAGCAGCGTTCGACAGGGGCCAGAGACCCAGTACTTC
. | . | TRBJ2-1 | TRBV6-5 | CASTGGVGGVGEQFF | TGTGCCAGCACCGGGGGAGTGGGGGGAGTGGGTGAGCAGTTCTTC
once | TRBD2 | TRBJ2-5 | TRBV24-1 | CATSDPDPGLAGRETQYF | TGTGCCACCAGTGATCCGGACCCCGGTCTAGCGGGCAGAGAGACCCAGTACTTC
once | TRBD2 | TRBJ2-7 | TRBV27 | CASSVGLAGNPSSYEQYF | TGTGCCAGCAGTGTGGGACTAGCGGGGAACCCTAGCTCCTACGAGCAGTACTTC
. | . | TRBJ1-3 | TRBV28 | CASSFGFGLSSGNTIYF | TGTGCCAGCAGTTTCGGGTTTGGCCTTTCCTCTGGAAACACCATATATTTT
. | . | TRBJ2-5 | TRBV18 | CASSPRIGGITQETQYF | TGTGCCAGCTCACCACGAATTGGGGGGATTACCCAAGAGACCCAGTACTTC
many | . | TRBJ1-1 | TRBV25-1 | CASRAGVNTEAFF | TGTGCCAGCAGGGCGGGTGTGAACACTGAAGCTTTCTTT
. | . | TRBJ1-2 | TRBV5-6 | CASSPPAESNYGYTF | TGTGCCAGCAGCCCACCCGCGGAATCTAACTATGGCTACACCTTC
. | TRBD1 | TRBJ2-5 | TRBV5-1 | CASSLVQGVQETQYF | TGCGCCAGCAGCTTGGTGCAGGGGGTTCAGGAGACCCAGTACTTC
. | TRBD1 | TRBJ2-7 | TRBV6-1 | CASKAGTDYEQYF | TGTGCCAGCAAGGCCGGGACAGACTACGAGCAGTACTTC
few | . | TRBJ1-6 | TRBV6-2/TRBV6-3 | CASSAGRIQSPLHF | TGTGCCAGCAGTGCGGGGCGGATTCAATCACCCCTCCACTTT
. | . | TRBJ2-2 | TRBV12-3/TRBV12-4 | CASTPRGSGELFF | TGTGCCAGCACCCCCAGGGGCTCCGGGGAGCTGTTTTTT
once | . | TRBJ2-2 | TRBV3-1/TRBV3-2 | CASSQAPGELFF | TGTGCCAGCAGCCAAGCTCCCGGGGAGCTGTTTTTT